This T cell receptor (beta chain) was identified in a study of shared clonotypes between healthy human individuals. Overall study results and limits: Naive subsets generally had larger estimated richness than memory subsets.

Donors comprised healthy HIV-negative adults lacking recent acute infections or vaccinations. Partitioning of CD4+ cells yielded a CD45RA+ naive subset and a CD45RA-negative memory subset. A note on this clone: Its antigen is not known.

V lost 3 bases to trimming and J lost 4 bases; unmatched junction nucleotides: 7. Germline CDR1 is LNHDA and CDR2 is SQIVND (reference sequence). CDR3 size: 15 residues. The authors split each subset's genomic DNA evenly across several immunoSEQ plates. Sequencing was performed with immunoSEQ multiplex PCR; in TCRdb, only in-frame clones are kept and a portion is missing. The sample contains approximately 2,300,000 clones, around 90% of which appear only once. The sample consisted of naive CD4+ T cells from PBMCs. Subset defined: CD45RA+ positively selected. The TCR sequence derives from a man between 18 and 35 years old in good health. Some clones in this sample may be carry-over from other donors' samples. The chain has TRBV19 and TRBJ2-7; 9 bases fit TRBD2. CDR3 sequence (DNA): TGTGCCAGTAGTATGGGTAGCGGGAGTGTTTACGAGCAGTACTTC. It is translated as CASSMGSGSVYEQYF.